This T cell receptor beta chain was identified during a study of blood T cells in healthy people across ages. Primers used in a second PCR of about 6 to 12 cycles were a sample-barcoded 5' primer and a J-beta primer mix. Each cDNA molecule was tagged by a template-switch adaptor with 12 random nucleotides. TCRdb fed the 5' RACE reads into MiXCR, producing one record per CDR3 protein. This sample has 800,000 to 950,000 distinct CDR3 sequences, with about 48% found just once. Findings and caveats of the study: No conclusive comparison of naive versus antigen-experienced cells was possible with unsorted PBMCs.

Per sample, a minimum of 6 million PBMCs were isolated. This clonotype has ten or more counts. Its antigen is not identified. A read error may produce the germline difference seen at one junction end. In germline, CDR1 is SGHRS, CDR2 YFSETQ. This CDR3 spans 14 amino acids. The chain links TRBV5-1 to TRBJ2-7; 10 bases map to TRBD2. This TCR derives from a young man in good health. The specimen was blood. As DNA, the CDR3 is TGTGCCAGCAGCTCTAGCGGGGGTGCCTACGAGCAGTACTTC. The encoded protein is CASSSSGGAYEQYF.